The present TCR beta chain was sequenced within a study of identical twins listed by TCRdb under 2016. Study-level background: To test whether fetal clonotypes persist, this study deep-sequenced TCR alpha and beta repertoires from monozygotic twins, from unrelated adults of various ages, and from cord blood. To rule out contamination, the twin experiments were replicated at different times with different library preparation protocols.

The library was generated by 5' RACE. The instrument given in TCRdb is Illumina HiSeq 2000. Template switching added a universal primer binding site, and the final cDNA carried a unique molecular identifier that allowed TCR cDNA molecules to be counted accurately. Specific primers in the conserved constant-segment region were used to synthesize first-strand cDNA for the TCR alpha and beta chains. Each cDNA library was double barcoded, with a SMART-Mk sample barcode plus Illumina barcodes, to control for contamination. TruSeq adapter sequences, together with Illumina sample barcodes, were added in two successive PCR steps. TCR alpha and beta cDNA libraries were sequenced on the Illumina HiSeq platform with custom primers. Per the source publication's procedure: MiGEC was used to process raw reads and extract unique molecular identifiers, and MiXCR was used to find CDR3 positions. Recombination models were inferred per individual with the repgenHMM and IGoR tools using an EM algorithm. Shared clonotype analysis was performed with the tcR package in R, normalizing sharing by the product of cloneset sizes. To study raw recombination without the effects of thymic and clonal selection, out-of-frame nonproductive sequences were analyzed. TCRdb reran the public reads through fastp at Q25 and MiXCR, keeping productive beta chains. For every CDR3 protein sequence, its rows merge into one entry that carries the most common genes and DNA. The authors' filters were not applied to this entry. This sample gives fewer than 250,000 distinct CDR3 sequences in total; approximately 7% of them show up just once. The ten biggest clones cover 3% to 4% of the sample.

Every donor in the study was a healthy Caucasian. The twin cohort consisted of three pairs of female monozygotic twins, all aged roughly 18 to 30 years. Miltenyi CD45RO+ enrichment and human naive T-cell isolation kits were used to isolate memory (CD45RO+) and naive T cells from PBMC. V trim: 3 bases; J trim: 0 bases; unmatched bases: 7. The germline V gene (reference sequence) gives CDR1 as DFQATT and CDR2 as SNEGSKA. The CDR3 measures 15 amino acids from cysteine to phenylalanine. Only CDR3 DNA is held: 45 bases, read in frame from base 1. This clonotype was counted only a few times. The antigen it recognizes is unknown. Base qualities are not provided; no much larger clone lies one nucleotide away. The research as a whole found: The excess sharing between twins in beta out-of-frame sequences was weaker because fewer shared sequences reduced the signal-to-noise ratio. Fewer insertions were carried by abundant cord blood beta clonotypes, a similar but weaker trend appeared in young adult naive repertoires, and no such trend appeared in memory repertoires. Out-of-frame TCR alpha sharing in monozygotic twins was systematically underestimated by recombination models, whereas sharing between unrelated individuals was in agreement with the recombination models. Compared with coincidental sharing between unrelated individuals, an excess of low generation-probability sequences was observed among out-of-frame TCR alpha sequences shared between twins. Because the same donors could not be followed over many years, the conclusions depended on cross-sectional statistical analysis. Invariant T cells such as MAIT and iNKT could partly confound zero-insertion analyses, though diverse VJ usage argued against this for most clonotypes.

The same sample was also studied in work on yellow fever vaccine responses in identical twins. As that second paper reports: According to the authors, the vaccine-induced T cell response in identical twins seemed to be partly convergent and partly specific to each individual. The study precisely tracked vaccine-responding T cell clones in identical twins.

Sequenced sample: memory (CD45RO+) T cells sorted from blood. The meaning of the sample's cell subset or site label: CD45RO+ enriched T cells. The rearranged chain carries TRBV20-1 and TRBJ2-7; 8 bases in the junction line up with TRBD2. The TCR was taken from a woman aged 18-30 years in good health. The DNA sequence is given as TGCAGTGCTAGGCCTAGCGGGCAAAGCTCCTACGAGCAGTACTTC. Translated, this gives CSARPSGQSSYEQYF.